This record covers a single TCR beta chain. Its specific antigen is unknown. One base away there is no much larger clone; base qualities are not given. This sample is drawn from a study of post-analysis software for immune sequencing data (dated by TCRdb to 2013 to 2016). About the investigation overall: Relapsing-remitting, secondary progressive and progressive-relapsing multiple sclerosis were recorded as disease courses, and subtype annotation was lacking for some patients. A subset of samples was prepared in parallel using single-end sample barcoding, then pooled and co-amplified after Illumina adapter ligation. Patient repertoires were compared against 10 to 12 previously published healthy control repertoires from donors aged 6 to 25 years. What the research found in general, with its limitations: The control group was slightly older than the multiple sclerosis patient group. Significantly lower normalized Chao1 diversity was found in multiple sclerosis patients than in controls, suggesting substantial peripheral T-cell clonal expansion. Significantly higher frequencies in patients than in controls were found for roughly five TRBV segments, including TRBV5-6, TRBV5-1 and TRBV20-1. Direct clustering with F measure revealed strong co-clustering of samples prepared in the same batch, which led to a batch-effect correction.

Taken from cysteine to phenylalanine, the CDR3 has 16 residues. The sequence is cut down to CDR3 DNA, 48 bases in frame from base 1. Deletion took 0 bases off V and 1 base off J, with a span of 12 bases between the germline ends. For CDR1 and CDR2, the germline V gene lists SGHRS and YFSETQ. The library was obtained by PCR. Sequencer: Illumina HiSeq 2500. To reduce PCR and sequencing biases, unique molecular identifiers were incorporated into the TCR beta cDNA libraries. Some 500,000 cDNA molecules were obtained per 1 to 10 million input T cells, so each molecule approximated one T cell. The patient libraries were prepared and sequenced using the same protocol as the earlier healthy control dataset. Within a given batch, samples were prepared together, multiplexed and sequenced on the same HiSeq lane. In the authors' own workflow: MIGEC handled the raw barcoded reads, throwing out single-read molecular identifier groups before consensus assembly and CDR3 extraction. VDJtools was used for post-analysis of the clonotype tables, and diversity was normalized by down-sampling every dataset to the size of the smallest sample. Repertoire overlap clustering matched CDR3 amino acid but not nucleotide sequences to correct batch-related cross-sample contamination. Using fastp at Q25 and MiXCR, TCRdb reprocessed the public reads and kept productive beta chains. Rows are combined by CDR3 protein, so each entry shows the most common genes and DNA. The V and J calls reflect TCRdb's pipeline rather than the authors' work. This sample lists about 770,000 distinct CDR3 sequences; 40% to 55% were detected once. 4.9% of the sample lies in the top ten.

To demonstrate the VDJtools post-analysis software, TCR beta repertoires were profiled from the peripheral blood of more than 10 young patients with multiple sclerosis. The multiple sclerosis patients were children and adolescents between roughly 6 and 16 years of age. Sequenced sample: blood. The TCR sequence derives from a girl aged 5-17 years with multiple sclerosis. The rearranged chain carries TRBV5-1 and TRBJ2-3, with a tentative D gene TRBD1 over 5 matching bases. The CDR3: CASSLAHGAGTDTQYF. The bases are TGCGCCAGCAGCTTGGCCCATGGGGCTGGCACAGATACGCAGTATTTT.